Below are 25 T cell receptor beta chains sequenced from a single sample in a study of cytomegalovirus exposure and HLA in healthy donors. The PCR had 60 Vbeta and 13 Jbeta primers. TCRdb's copy holds only in-frame clones and misses some; the assay was immunoSEQ multiplex PCR. The sample carries 75,000 to 95,000 clones, about 83% recorded once. Sequencing was performed on PBMCs. These receptors were obtained from a woman aged 18-29 years in good health and CMV-seropositive.

The rearrangement links TRBV2 to TRBJ2-7, with 8 bases matching TRBD2. V lost 8 bases, J lost 5 bases, and 8 bases stayed unmatched. Germline CDR1 SNHLY, CDR2 FYNNEI. This CDR3 has 13 amino acids. CDR3 sequence (DNA): TGTGCCAGCCTCCCCCCCGGGAGGGACGAGCAGTACTTC. Its protein is CASLPPGRDEQYF.

This clone was observed once. The V call is TRBV23-1, the J call TRBJ1-1, with D perhaps matching TRBD1 (6 bases). TRBV23-1 is noted as an ORF with a role that remains uncertain. V was cut by 2 bases and J by 10 bases, with 8 bases left in between. This CDR3 region has 11 residues. This chain's CDR3 is CASSQPGVAFF. The CDR3 DNA sequence: TGCGCCAGCAGTCAACCAGGGGTAGCTTTCTTT.

As for this clone: Its ends do not fully match the called genes, so a read error is possible. The CDR3 sequence: CASTPGSNANTGELFF. The CDR3 DNA sequence: TGTGCTAGCACCCCGGGGAGCAACGCGAACACCGGGGAGCTGTTTTTT. The rearrangement links TRBV7-7 to TRBJ2-2, with a weak D call TRBD2 (5 bases). Germline CDR1 and CDR2: SSHAT and FNYEAQ (reference sequence). The CDR3 covers 16 residues.

The V gene is TRBV9, the J gene TRBJ1-2; 8 bases line up with TRBD1. Germline V gene data show CDR1 as SGDLS and CDR2 as YYNGEE. There are 15 residues in the CDR3. J gave up 3 bases and V 2 bases, and 6 bases lay outside the gene matches. CDR3 DNA: TGTGCCAGCAGCGTCCGACAGGGGACCTACTATGGCTACACCTTC. Its protein product is CASSVRQGTYYGYTF. The complete variable domain, with remaining parts taken from reference TRBV9 and TRBJ1-2, reads DSGVTQTPKHLITATGQRVTLRCSPRSGDLSVYWYQQSLDQGLQFLIQYYNGEERAKGNILERFSAQQFPDLHSELNLSSLELGDSALYFCASSVRQGTYYGYTFGSGTRLTVV.

This clone was counted between two and nine times. J is TRBJ2-6 and V is TRBV5-1; TRBD1 is a possible D gene (6 bases). With 7 bases removed from V and 2 bases from J, the gap between germline ends came to 16 bases. The CDR3 totals 16 residues. Germline V gene sequence: CDR1 SGHRS, CDR2 YFSETQ. The CDR3 DNA reads as TGCGCCAGCGTTGAAACCACAGGGCCTGGGGCCAACGTCCTGACTTTC. The encoded protein is CASVETTGPGANVLTF.

The V and J genes are TRBV21-1 and TRBJ1-5; TRBD1 is the table's D call and was not checked against the DNA. TRBV21-1 is classified as a pseudogene. The CDR3 spans 16 residues. CDR3 nucleotide sequence: TGTGCCAGCAGCAATACAACAGAGAATTACAATCAGCCCCAGCATTTT. Residues: CASSNTTENYNQPQHF.

The chain employs TRBV5-1 and TRBJ1-2; 8 nucleotides line up with TRBD1. Per the germline V gene, CDR1 is SGHRS and CDR2 is YFSETQ. V was clipped by 3 bases and J by 5 bases; unmatched bases: 0. CDR3 length: 12 amino acids. The CDR3, as DNA: TGCGCCAGCAGCTGGACAGGGTATGGCTACACCTTC. Protein product: CASSWTGYGYTF.

The chain carries TRBV6-1 and TRBJ1-2; the D is unclear. Per germline, CDR1 MNHNS and CDR2 SASEGT. Trimming removed 4 bases from V and 4 bases from J, with 16 bases in between. This CDR3 comprises 15 residues. CDR3: CASSVQEEPLYGYTF. CDR3 nucleotides: TGTGCCAGCAGTGTGCAGGAAGAGCCCCTCTATGGCTACACCTTC.

The V gene is TRBV28, the J gene TRBJ1-4, with a tentative D call TRBD1 (5 bases). The CDR3 runs to 13 residues. The germline V and J ends were trimmed by 3 bases and 7 bases, with 9 bases remaining between them. Germline values: CDR1 MDHEN, CDR2 SYDVKM. The DNA for the CDR3 is TGTGCCAGCAGTTTCGACAGACTTGAAAAACTGTTTTTT. Encoded protein: CASSFDRLEKLFF.

The genes are TRBV4-1 and TRBJ2-6; D is undetermined. V was trimmed by 5 bases and J by 1 base, leaving 15 bases between them. CDR1 and CDR2 from the germline V gene are MGHRA and YSYEKL. The CDR3 runs 17 residues. CDR3 residues: CASSDPVRQSGANVLTF. In DNA form, the CDR3 reads TGCGCCAGCAGCGATCCTGTGAGGCAGTCTGGGGCCAACGTCCTGACTTTC.

The CDR3 loop reads CASSSLGPYNEQFF. In DNA, the CDR3 is TGTGCCAGCAGTTCACTAGGTCCCTACAATGAGCAGTTCTTC. The rearrangement uses TRBV5-6 and TRBJ2-1; D may be TRBD2 (5 bases). Trimming removed 5 bases from V and 2 bases from J, with 11 bases in between. The CDR3 length is 14 residues. Germline assignment: CDR1 SGHDT and CDR2 YYEEEE.

This chain links TRBV29-1 with TRBJ2-5; possibly TRBD1 for D (6 bases). Germline CDR1 and CDR2: SQVTM and ANQGSEA. The length of the CDR3 is 14 residues. V gave up 0 bases and J gave up 5 bases, with 13 bases separating them. The CDR3: CSVEELGQWETQYF. DNA for the CDR3: TGCAGCGTTGAAGAACTAGGACAGTGGGAGACCCAGTACTTC.

The chain joins TRBV2 to TRBJ1-5, with 10 bases aligning to TRBD1. The germline V gene encodes CDR1 SNHLY and CDR2 FYNNEI. The CDR3 is 16 amino acids. The trim removed 4 bases at V and 2 bases at J, leaving 5 bases unmatched. DNA for the CDR3: TGTGCCAGCAGTGCGGGACAGGGGACGGGCAATCAGCCCCAGCATTTT. Translation gives CASSAGQGTGNQPQHF. Variable domain in full (rest from reference TRBV2 and TRBJ1-5): EPEVTQTPSHQVTQMGQEVILRCVPISNHLYFYWYRQILGQKVEFLVSFYNNEISEKSEIFDDQFSVERPDGSNFTLKIRSTKLEDSAMYFCASSAGQGTGNQPQHFGDGTRLSIL.

This clone was counted once. This chain uses TRBV7-3 with TRBJ2-5, with TRBD2 as a possible D gene (5 bases). The CDR3 length is 15 residues. V was shortened by 0 bases and J by 5 bases, with 13 bases between the two germline ends. Germline values: CDR1 SGHTA, CDR2 FQGTGA. The CDR3 bases are TGTGCCAGCAGCTTAACGGGAATTCGGAGGGAGACCCAGTACTTC. Translating gives CASSLTGIRRETQYF.

This sequence joins TRBV10-3 and TRBJ2-1, with 12 bases matching TRBD2. This CDR3 region has 14 residues. The J segment lost 9 bases and the V segment lost 6 bases, leaving 6 bases of the junction unmatched. Germline V gene lookup returns CDR1 ENHRY and CDR2 SYGVKD. This CDR3 is CAISSTSGRGEQFF. For the CDR3, the DNA is TGTGCCATCAGCTCGACTAGCGGGAGAGGTGAGCAGTTCTTC.

The rearrangement links TRBV6-4 to TRBJ2-5; the D gene is possibly TRBD2 (6 bases). The CDR3 has 16 residues. The V gene lost 11 bases and the J gene lost 3 bases, with 25 bases spanning the gap. The germline V gene has CDR1 MRHNA and CDR2 SNTAGT. CDR3: CAGEDGLKLIKETQYF. As DNA, the CDR3 is TGTGCCGGAGAGGATGGACTAAAACTTATTAAAGAGACCCAGTACTTC.

In this sample, this clone turned up a few times. The chain employs TRBV5-1 and TRBJ2-6, with unresolved D. This CDR3 is 12 amino acids long. The V end was cut by 0 bases, the J end by 11 bases, with 6 bases between. CDR1 is SGHRS, CDR2 YFSETQ, per germline. The CDR3 loop is CASSLVVDVLTF. DNA for the CDR3: TGCGCCAGCAGCTTGGTGGTAGACGTCCTGACTTTC.

The rearrangement joins TRBV13 to TRBJ1-2; 9 bases map to TRBD1. The CDR3 runs to 15 residues. Germline V gene lookup returns CDR1 PRHDT and CDR2 FYEKMQ (reference sequence). V shed 0 bases, J shed 4 bases, and the junction held 3 bases outside the gene matches. The CDR3 loop reads CASSLGTGGTYGYTF. The CDR3 coding sequence is TGTGCCAGCAGCTTAGGCACAGGGGGCACCTATGGCTACACCTTC.

The chain is built from TRBV6-5 and TRBJ2-7; no clear D gene. The germline V gene encodes CDR1 MNHEY and CDR2 SVGAGI. V dropped 0 bases and J dropped 0 bases, with 6 bases sitting between them. There are 14 residues in the CDR3. DNA for the CDR3: TGTGCCAGCAGTTACTCGGCAGGCTCCTACGAGCAGTACTTC. It encodes CASSYSAGSYEQYF.

CDR3: CASTASGRNNEQFF. The CDR3 region has the DNA TGTGCCAGCACTGCTAGCGGGAGAAACAATGAGCAGTTCTTC. The V gene is TRBV6-5, the J gene TRBJ2-1, with TRBD2 matching over 10 bases. CDR3 length: 14 residues. CDR1 and CDR2 (germline): MNHEY, SVGAGI. V was clipped by 7 bases and J by 5 bases; unmatched bases: 5.

This clone was seen once. This chain links TRBV27 with TRBJ1-6; 7 bases match TRBD1. Looked up from germline, CDR1 is MNHEY and CDR2 is SMNVEV (reference sequence). CDR3 size: 15 residues. The V segment lost 6 bases and the J segment 4 bases; nucleotides outside the gene matches: 6. The CDR3: CASRLRDSYNSPLHF. DNA of the CDR3: TGTGCCAGCAGGCTAAGGGACAGTTATAATTCACCCCTCCACTTT.

This clone occurred once. V and J are TRBV12-5 and TRBJ1-2; D gene uncertain. The V end was cut by 4 bases, the J end by 8 bases, with 11 bases between. CDR1 and CDR2 (germline): LGHNT, FRNRAP. CDR3 length equals 12 residues. The CDR3 DNA reads as TGTGCTAGTGGTTCCCCTCCGGAGGGCTACACCTTC. It translates to CASGSPPEGYTF.

The rearrangement links TRBV5-1 to TRBJ1-2; TRBD1 agrees at 10 bases. This CDR3 has 15 amino acids. Trimming at V came to 4 bases and at J to 6 bases, leaving 9 bases not matched to a gene. Germline CDR1 reads SGHRS; CDR2 reads YFSETQ. This chain's CDR3 is CASSRTGDRGDGYTF. CDR3 DNA sequence: TGCGCCAGCAGCCGGACGGGGGACAGGGGTGATGGCTACACCTTC.

On this clone: At one end, the junction sequence differs from germline, possibly due to a read error. The chain couples TRBV2 to TRBJ1-2; TRBD1 is a possible D gene (6 bases). This CDR3 comprises 14 residues. CDR1 and CDR2 (germline): SNHLY, FYNNEI. CDR3 nucleotide sequence: TGTGCCAGCAGCGAAGGGGACAAGTCCTATGGCTACACCTTC. Translated: CASSEGDKSYGYTF.

The chain employs TRBV5-4 and TRBJ1-6, with D possibly matching TRBD1 (5 bases). This CDR3 has 13 residues. Germline-derived CDR1 and CDR2 are SGHNT and YYREEE (reference sequence). V was shortened by 0 bases and J by 12 bases, with 10 bases between the two germline ends. CDR3 in amino acids: CASSLAVREPLHF. The DNA of the CDR3 is TGTGCCAGCAGCTTGGCCGTCAGGGAACCCCTCCACTTT.